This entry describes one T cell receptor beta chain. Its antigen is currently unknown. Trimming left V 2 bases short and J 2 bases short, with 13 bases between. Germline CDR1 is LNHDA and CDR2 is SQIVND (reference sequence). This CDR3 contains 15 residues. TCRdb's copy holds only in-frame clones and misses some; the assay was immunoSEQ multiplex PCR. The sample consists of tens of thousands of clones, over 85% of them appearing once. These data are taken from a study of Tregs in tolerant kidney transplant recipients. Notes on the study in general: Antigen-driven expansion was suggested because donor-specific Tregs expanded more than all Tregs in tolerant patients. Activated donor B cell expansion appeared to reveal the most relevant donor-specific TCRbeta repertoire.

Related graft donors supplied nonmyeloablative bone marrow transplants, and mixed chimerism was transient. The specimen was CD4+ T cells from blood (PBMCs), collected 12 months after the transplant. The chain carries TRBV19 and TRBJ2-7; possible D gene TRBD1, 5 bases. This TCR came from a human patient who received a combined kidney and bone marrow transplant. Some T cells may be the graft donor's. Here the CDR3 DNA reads TGTGCCAGTAGTATATCGGAGACAGTAACCTACGAGCAGTACTTC. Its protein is CASSISETVTYEQYF.